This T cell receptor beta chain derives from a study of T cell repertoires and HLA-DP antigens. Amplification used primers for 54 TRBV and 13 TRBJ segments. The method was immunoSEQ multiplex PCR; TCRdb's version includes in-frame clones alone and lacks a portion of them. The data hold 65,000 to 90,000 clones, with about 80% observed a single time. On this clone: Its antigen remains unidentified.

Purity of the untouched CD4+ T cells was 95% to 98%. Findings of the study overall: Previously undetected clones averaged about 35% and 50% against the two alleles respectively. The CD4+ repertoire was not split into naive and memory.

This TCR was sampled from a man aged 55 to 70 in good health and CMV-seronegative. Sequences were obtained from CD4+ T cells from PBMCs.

The CDR3 bases are TGTGCCAGCAATAGGGAGTTGGAGACCCAGTACTTC. Translated: CASNRELETQYF. This chain links TRBV2 with TRBJ2-5; a weak D match, TRBD2 (5 bases). The CDR3 totals 12 residues. V lost 7 bases and J 5 bases, leaving 11 bases between the germline ends. Germline CDR1 reads SNHLY; CDR2 reads FYNNEI.